This paragraph covers one T cell receptor beta chain sequence. The data derive from a study of cytomegalovirus exposure and HLA in healthy donors. Germline lookup yields CDR1 MGHDK and CDR2 SYGVNS. The CDR3 is made up of 13 amino acids. V lost 8 bases and J lost 2; bases outside the gene matches: 6. PCR employed 60 Vbeta and 13 Jbeta primers. Profiling relied on immunoSEQ multiplex PCR, and the TCRdb table lists in-frame clones only, not all of them. Its table lists roughly 64,000 clones. This chain joins TRBV25-1 and TRBJ2-7, with TRBD2 identical over 7 bases. The sequenced sample consisted of PBMCs. The receptor was derived from a woman under 30 in good health and CMV-seronegative. CDR3 coding DNA: TGTGCCAGCTTTTCGGGACTAACCTACGAGCAGTACTTC. Its translation is CASFSGLTYEQYF.